Presented here are 23 T cell receptor beta chains from one specimen sequenced in a study of T cells in Graves' hyperthyroidism and ophthalmopathy. There were TCR beta CDR3 regions amplified from RNA transcripts. The TCR CDR3 first-round RT-PCR relied on the HTBI primer set. TCRdb reprocessed the multiplex PCR reads with MiXCR, giving one entry per CDR3 protein. This sample has some 250,000 distinct CDR3 sequences, with 12% to 15% found just once. Sequencing was done on a sample of blood. These receptor sequences come from a woman aged 45-60 years with Graves' hyperthyroidism that later progressed to Graves' ophthalmopathy.

This clonotype was counted ten times or more. J is TRBJ2-7 and V is TRBV5-1; no definite D call. This CDR3 spans 16 amino acids. V gave up 3 bases and J gave up 2 bases, with 18 bases separating them. The germline CDR1 and CDR2 sequences are SGHRS and YFSETQ. Here the CDR3 reads CASSSPPGRRTYEQYF. As DNA, the CDR3 is TGCGCCAGCAGCTCACCCCCCGGACGGAGAACCTACGAGCAGTACTTC.

At least ten counts were recorded for this clonotype. V gene TRBV24-1 combines with J gene TRBJ1-2, with D uncertain. The CDR3 has 15 residues. Germline values: CDR1 KGHDR, CDR2 SFDVKD. Trimming took 0 bases from V and 2 from J, leaving 9 bases between them. Written as DNA, the CDR3 is TGTGCCACCAGTGATTTGCGAGCGGACAACTATGGCTACACCTTC. It specifies CATSDLRADNYGYTF.

In this sample, this clonotype turned up many times. CDR3 DNA sequence: TGCGCCAGCAGCTTTCAGGGAGCAAATGATGAAAAACTGTTTTTT. This sequence encodes CASSFQGANDEKLFF. This chain connects TRBV5-1 to TRBJ1-4; TRBD1 might be the D (5 bases). The germline V gene has CDR1 SGHRS and CDR2 YFSETQ. CDR3 length: 15 residues. Deletions cut 2 bases from V and 6 bases from J, with 14 bases between. Drawing the rest from reference TRBV5-1 and TRBJ1-4, the complete variable domain is KAGVTQTPRYLIKTRGQQVTLSCSPISGHRSVSWYQQTPGQGLQFLFEYFSETQRNKGNFPGRFSGRQFSNSRSEMNVSTLELGDSALYLCASSFQGANDEKLFFGSGTQLSVL.

For this clonotype: This could be a read error, since a much larger clone is one nucleotide away. The chain joins TRBV28 to TRBJ2-7, with D unclear. Trimming shortened V by 7 bases and J by 5 bases, and 9 bases separated the two germline ends. CDR3 length: 11 residues. CDR1 MDHEN and CDR2 SYDVKM come from the germline V gene. CDR3 sequence: CASNSRDEQYF. The CDR3 nucleotides are TGTGCCAGCAACTCTAGAGACGAGCAGTACTTC. Full variable domain (remainder filled in from reference TRBV28 and TRBJ2-7): DVKVTQSSRYLVKRTGEKVFLECVQDMDHENMFWYRQDPGLGLRLIYFSYDVKMKEKGDIPEGYSVSREKKERFSLILESASTNQTSMYLCASNSRDEQYFGPGTRLTVT.

The sample holds many counts of this clonotype. The rearrangement links TRBV15 to TRBJ1-1; no clear D gene. Looked up from germline, CDR1 is LNHNV and CDR2 is YYDKDF (reference sequence). This CDR3 is built from 16 residues. Trimming cost V 0 bases and J 1 base, with 12 bases left between them. The DNA of the CDR3 is TGTGCCACCAGCAGAGATCCGGCCGGATGGAACACTGAAGCTTTCTTT. Translated: CATSRDPAGWNTEAFF. Looking up the rest from reference TRBV15 and TRBJ1-1 gives the full variable domain: DAMVIQNPRYQVTQFGKPVTLSCSQTLNHNVMYWYQQKSSQAPKLLFHYYDKDFNNEADTPDNFQSRRPNTSFCFLDIRSPGLGDTAMYLCATSRDPAGWNTEAFFGQGTRLTVV.

The sample holds many counts of this clonotype. The rearrangement uses TRBV18 and TRBJ1-4; the D is unclear. The V gene's germline CDR1 is KGHSH and CDR2 LQKENI. CDR3 length equals 13 residues. Trimming cost V 4 bases and J 6 bases, with 9 bases left between them. This CDR3 reads CASSLNKDEKLFF. The CDR3 DNA reads TGTGCCAGCTCACTCAACAAGGATGAAAAACTGTTTTTT.

This clonotype was detected ten times or more. The chain is built from TRBV6-1 and TRBJ1-2; 10 nucleotides line up with TRBD1. This CDR3 has 14 amino acids. Germline CDR1 MNHNS, CDR2 SASEGT. The V segment lost 7 bases and the J segment 6 bases; nucleotides outside the gene matches: 8. For the CDR3, the DNA is TGTGCCAGCACCCGGGACAGGGGACGAGATGGCTACACCTTC. Its translation is CASTRDRGRDGYTF.

The chain links TRBV9 to TRBJ2-5, with D hard to call. CDR3 length: 14 residues. Germline lookup yields CDR1 SGDLS and CDR2 YYNGEE. V shed 0 bases and J shed 2 bases, with 8 bases lying between them. The CDR3 region is CASSVDLEQETQYF. The CDR3 DNA reads TGTGCCAGCAGCGTAGATCTGGAACAAGAGACCCAGTACTTC.

Many counts were recorded for this clonotype. V gene TRBV7-9 combines with J gene TRBJ2-1; D may be TRBD1 or TRBD2 (5 bases each). This CDR3 has 16 amino acids. Germline V gives CDR1 SEHNR, CDR2 FQNEAQ (reference sequence). The germline V and J ends were trimmed by 4 bases and 5 bases, with 18 bases remaining between them. The CDR3 DNA follows: TGTGCCAGCAGCTCTCGCAACCTGGGGACCCACAATGAGCAGTTCTTC. Translated, it gives CASSSRNLGTHNEQFF. Supplemented by reference TRBV7-9 and TRBJ2-1, the full variable domain reads DTGVSQNPRHKITKRGQNVTFRCDPISEHNRLYWYRQTLGQGPEFLTYFQNEAQLEKSRLLSDRFSAERPKGSFSTLEIQRTEQGDSAMYLCASSSRNLGTHNEQFFGPGTRLTVL.

This clonotype was counted at least ten times. The gene calls are TRBV24-1 and TRBJ2-7; TRBD1 is a possible D gene (6 bases). The CDR3 loop spans 14 amino acids. V gave up 5 bases and J gave up 3 bases, with 13 bases separating them. In germline, CDR1 is KGHDR, CDR2 SFDVKD. The CDR3 is CATSGGTSYYEQYF. CDR3 nucleotides: TGTGCCACCAGTGGGGGGACATCTTACTACGAGCAGTACTTC.

This clonotype was counted ten times or more. This rearrangement joins TRBV20-1 to TRBJ2-1, with TRBD2 identical over 8 bases. The V gene end was trimmed by 6 bases and the J gene end by 0 bases; junction bases not matched to a gene: 10. The CDR3 has 16 amino acids. Germline CDR1 reads DFQATT; CDR2 reads SNEGSKA (reference sequence). The CDR3 sequence is CSARGGGRSSYNEQFF. The CDR3 bases are TGCAGTGCCCGGGGGGGCGGGAGGAGCTCCTACAATGAGCAGTTCTTC.

This clonotype was observed at least ten times. This chain uses TRBV7-2 with TRBJ2-5; 9 bases are a match to TRBD2. This CDR3 comprises 15 residues. The germline CDR1 and CDR2 sequences are SGHTA and FQGNSA. Losses at the gene ends were 2 bases for V and 5 bases for J; bases not matched to a gene: 6. CDR3: CASSLLAGSWETQYF. CDR3 nucleotide sequence: TGTGCCAGCAGCTTACTAGCGGGATCCTGGGAGACCCAGTACTTC.

This clonotype turned up a few times. The chain combines TRBV25-1 with TRBJ1-1; possibly TRBD1 for D (5 bases). V was shortened by 3 bases and J by 1 base, with 12 bases between the two germline ends. Germline V gene lookup returns CDR1 MGHDK and CDR2 SYGVNS. This CDR3 contains 15 residues. CDR3 amino acids: CASSDQGTGNTEAFF. The CDR3 DNA is TGTGCCAGCAGTGATCAGGGTACGGGGAACACTGAAGCTTTCTTT.

This clonotype occurred many times. This sequence joins TRBV5-1 and TRBJ2-7; tentatively, D is TRBD1 (6 bases). CDR1 is SGHRS and CDR2 is YFSETQ in the germline V gene. V lost 3 bases and J lost 3, with 13 bases in between. The CDR3 is 14 residues long. The CDR3 region is CASSSRTDLYEQYF. The CDR3 bases are TGCGCCAGCAGCTCAAGGACAGACCTCTACGAGCAGTACTTC.

This clonotype was seen many times. This chain links TRBV12-3 or TRBV12-4 with TRBJ2-1; the match to TRBD2 covers 9 bases. Germline trimming cut 8 bases from V and 5 bases from J; bases unmatched to any gene: 7. This CDR3 spans 14 amino acids. The CDR3 protein is CASFFAGGDNEQFF. In nucleotides, the CDR3 is TGTGCCAGCTTTTTCGCGGGAGGGGACAATGAGCAGTTCTTC.

Many counts were recorded for this clonotype. The V gene is TRBV18, the J gene TRBJ2-3; 10 positions match TRBD2. CDR1 is KGHSH, CDR2 LQKENI, per germline. This CDR3 contains 16 residues. V was pared by 3 bases and J by 4 bases, with 7 bases of the junction left unmatched. Here the CDR3 DNA reads TGTGCCAGCTCACCTCTTCTAGCGGGAGCGGCAGATACGCAGTATTTT. Translating gives CASSPLLAGAADTQYF.

This clonotype was seen many times. The rearrangement links TRBV5-1 to TRBJ1-1, with TRBD1 matching 7 bases. Germline V CDR1 and CDR2: SGHRS, YFSETQ. This CDR3 is built from 13 residues. V was pared by 4 bases and J by 7 bases, with 7 bases of the junction left unmatched. The CDR3 DNA sequence: TGCGCCAGCAGCCTCGGGACAGTGAGTGAAGCTTTCTTT. It codes for CASSLGTVSEAFF.

Only a few counts were recorded for this clonotype. The chain links TRBV2 to TRBJ1-2, with a tentative D call TRBD1 (6 bases). Deletions cut 7 bases from V and 6 bases from J, with 18 bases between. The CDR3 loop spans 14 amino acids. CDR1 is SNHLY, CDR2 FYNNEI, per germline. CDR3 sequence: CASIIQGGYDGYTF. The CDR3 region has the DNA TGTGCCAGCATAATACAGGGAGGCTATGATGGCTACACCTTC.

Worth noting for this clonotype: The CDR3 ends on some other residue instead of the conserved phenylalanine or tryptophan, so this is likely a read error. V and J are TRBV6-9 and TRBJ1-5; D possibly corresponds to TRBD1 (5 bases). Germline CDR1 MNHGY, CDR2 SVAAGI. The CDR3 extends over 15 amino acids. V shed 4 bases and J shed 0 bases, with 10 bases lying between them. This CDR3 reads CASSWGLYSNQPQHS. CDR3 bases: TGTGCCAGCAGTTGGGGACTGTATAGCAATCAGCCCCAGCATTCT.

V usage is TRBV7-8 and J usage is TRBJ2-7, with D possibly TRBD2 on 6 matching bases. V was clipped by 8 bases and J by 2 bases, with 10 bases between them. Germline V CDR1 and CDR2: SGHVS, FQNEAQ. The CDR3 contains 12 residues. In DNA form, the CDR3 reads TGTGCCAGCGTAGCGGATGCCTACGAGCAGTACTTC. Translation gives CASVADAYEQYF.

CDR3 sequence (DNA): TGTGCCAGTAGTATCGGAGCGGGAGGAATTGAGCAGTACTTC. It specifies CASSIGAGGIEQYF. The chain links TRBV19 to TRBJ2-7; TRBD2 matches at 9 bases. With 3 bases clipped from V and 7 bases from J, the junction kept 7 bases outside the gene matches. The CDR3 sequence is 14 residues long. Germline assignment: CDR1 LNHDA and CDR2 SQIVND (reference sequence).

This clonotype came up many times. The CDR3 region is CSARDTSGGIDTQYF. CDR3 nucleotide sequence: TGCAGTGCTAGAGATACTAGCGGGGGGATTGATACGCAGTATTTT. J is TRBJ2-3 and V is TRBV20-1, with 12 nucleotides matching TRBD2. The CDR3 consists of 15 residues. The germline V gene has CDR1 DFQATT and CDR2 SNEGSKA (reference sequence). J was trimmed by 6 bases and V by 0 bases; bases with no gene match: 4.

The rearrangement joins TRBV11-2 to TRBJ1-1, with D unresolved. Germline CDR1 is SGHAT and CDR2 is FQNNGV. CDR3 length: 14 amino acids. Deletions cut 3 bases from V and 10 bases from J, with 18 bases between. CDR3 residues: CASSLYSGSAGAFF. DNA of the CDR3: TGTGCCAGCAGCTTGTACTCGGGATCGGCTGGAGCTTTCTTT. Drawing the rest from reference TRBV11-2 and TRBJ1-1, the complete variable domain is EAGVAQSPRYKIIEKRQSVAFWCNPISGHATLYWYQQILGQGPKLLIQFQNNGVVDDSQLPKDRFSAERLKGVDSTLKIQPAKLEDSAVYLCASSLYSGSAGAFFGQGTRLTVV.